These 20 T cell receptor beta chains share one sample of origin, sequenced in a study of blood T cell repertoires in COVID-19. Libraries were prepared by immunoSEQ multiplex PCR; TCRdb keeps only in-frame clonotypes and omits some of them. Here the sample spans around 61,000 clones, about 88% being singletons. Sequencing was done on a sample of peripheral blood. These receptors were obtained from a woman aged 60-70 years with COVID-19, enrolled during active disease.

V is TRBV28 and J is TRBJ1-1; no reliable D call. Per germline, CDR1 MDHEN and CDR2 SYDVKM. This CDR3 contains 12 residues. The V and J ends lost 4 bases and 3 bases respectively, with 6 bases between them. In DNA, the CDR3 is TGTGCCAGCAGTTCAGTGGACACTGAAGCTTTCTTT. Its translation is CASSSVDTEAFF.

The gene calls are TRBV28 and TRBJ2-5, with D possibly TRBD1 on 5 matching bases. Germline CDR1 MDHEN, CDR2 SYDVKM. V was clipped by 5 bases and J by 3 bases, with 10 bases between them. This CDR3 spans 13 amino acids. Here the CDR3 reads CASSPGIEETQYF. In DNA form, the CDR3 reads TGTGCCAGCAGTCCAGGGATCGAAGAGACCCAGTACTTC.

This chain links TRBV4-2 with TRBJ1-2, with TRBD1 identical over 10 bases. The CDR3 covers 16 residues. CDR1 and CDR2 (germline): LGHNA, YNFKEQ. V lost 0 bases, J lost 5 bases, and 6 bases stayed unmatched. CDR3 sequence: CASSQDLDRGVYGYTF. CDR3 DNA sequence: TGTGCCAGCAGCCAAGATCTGGACAGGGGGGTATATGGCTACACCTTC.

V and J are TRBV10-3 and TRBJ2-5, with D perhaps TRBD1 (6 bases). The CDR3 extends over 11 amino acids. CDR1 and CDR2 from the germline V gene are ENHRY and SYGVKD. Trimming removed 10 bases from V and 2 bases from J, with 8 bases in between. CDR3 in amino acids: CATGQQETQYF. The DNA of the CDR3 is TGTGCCACCGGACAGCAAGAGACCCAGTACTTC.

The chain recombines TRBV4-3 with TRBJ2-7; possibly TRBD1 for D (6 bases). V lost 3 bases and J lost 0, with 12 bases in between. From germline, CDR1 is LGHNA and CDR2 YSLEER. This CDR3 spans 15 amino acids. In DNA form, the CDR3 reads TGCGCCAGCAGCCAGGCAACAGGGAACTCCTACGAGCAGTACTTC. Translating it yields CASSQATGNSYEQYF.

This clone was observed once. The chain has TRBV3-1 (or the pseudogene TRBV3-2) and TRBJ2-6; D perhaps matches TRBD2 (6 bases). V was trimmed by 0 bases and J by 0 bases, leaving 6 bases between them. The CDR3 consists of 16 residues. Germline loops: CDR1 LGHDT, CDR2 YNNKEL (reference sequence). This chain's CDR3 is CASSQDGGSGANVLTF. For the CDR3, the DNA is TGTGCCAGCAGCCAAGACGGGGGCTCTGGGGCCAACGTCCTGACTTTC.

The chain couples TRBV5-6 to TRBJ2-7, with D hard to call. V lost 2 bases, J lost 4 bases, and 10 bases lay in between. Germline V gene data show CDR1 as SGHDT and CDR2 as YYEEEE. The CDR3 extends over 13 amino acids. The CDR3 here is CASSFGGVYEQYF. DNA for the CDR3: TGTGCCAGCAGCTTTGGTGGAGTATACGAGCAGTACTTC.

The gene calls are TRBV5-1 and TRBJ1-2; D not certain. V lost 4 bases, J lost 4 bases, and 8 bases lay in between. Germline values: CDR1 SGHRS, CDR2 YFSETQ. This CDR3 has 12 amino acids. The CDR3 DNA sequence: TGCGCCAGCAGCGGGGAGGGCTATGGCTACACCTTC. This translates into CASSGEGYGYTF.

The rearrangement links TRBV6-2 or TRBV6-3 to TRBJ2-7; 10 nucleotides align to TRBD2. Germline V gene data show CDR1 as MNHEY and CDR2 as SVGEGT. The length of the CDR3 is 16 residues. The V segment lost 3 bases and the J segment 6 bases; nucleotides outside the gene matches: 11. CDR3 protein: CASSYVSGGPGFEQYF. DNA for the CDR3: TGTGCCAGCAGTTATGTTAGCGGGGGGCCCGGTTTCGAGCAGTACTTC.

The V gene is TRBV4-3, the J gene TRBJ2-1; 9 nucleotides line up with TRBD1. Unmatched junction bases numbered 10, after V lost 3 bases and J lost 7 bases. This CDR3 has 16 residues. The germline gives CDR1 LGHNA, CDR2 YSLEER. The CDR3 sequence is CASSHGQGMLWNEQFF. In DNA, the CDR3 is TGCGCCAGCAGCCATGGACAGGGGATGTTATGGAATGAGCAGTTCTTC.

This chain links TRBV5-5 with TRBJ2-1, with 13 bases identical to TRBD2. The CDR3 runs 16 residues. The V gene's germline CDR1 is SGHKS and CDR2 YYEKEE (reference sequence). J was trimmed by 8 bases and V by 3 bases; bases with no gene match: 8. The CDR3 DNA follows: TGTGCCAGCAGCTCCACCCGGACTAGCGGGAGAGATGAGCAGTTCTTC. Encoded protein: CASSSTRTSGRDEQFF.

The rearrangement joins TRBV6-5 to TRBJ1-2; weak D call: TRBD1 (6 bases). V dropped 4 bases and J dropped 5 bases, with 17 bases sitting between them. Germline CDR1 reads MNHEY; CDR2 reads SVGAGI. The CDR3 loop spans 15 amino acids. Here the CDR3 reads CASSLGWTAGYGYTF. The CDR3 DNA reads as TGTGCCAGCAGTTTGGGTTGGACAGCAGGTTATGGCTACACCTTC.

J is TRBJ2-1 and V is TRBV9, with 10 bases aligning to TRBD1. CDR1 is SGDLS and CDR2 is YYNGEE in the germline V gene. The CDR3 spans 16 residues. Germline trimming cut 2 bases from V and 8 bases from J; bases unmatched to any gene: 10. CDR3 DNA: TGTGCCAGCAGCGTCTCTTCGGGACAGGGGTTGGATGAGCAGTTCTTC. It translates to CASSVSSGQGLDEQFF.

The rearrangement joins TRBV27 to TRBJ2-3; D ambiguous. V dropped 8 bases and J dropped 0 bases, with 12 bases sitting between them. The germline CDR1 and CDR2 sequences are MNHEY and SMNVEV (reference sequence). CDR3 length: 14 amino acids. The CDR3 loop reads CASALGYSTDTQYF. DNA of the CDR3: TGTGCCAGCGCCCTCGGTTATAGCACAGATACGCAGTATTTT.

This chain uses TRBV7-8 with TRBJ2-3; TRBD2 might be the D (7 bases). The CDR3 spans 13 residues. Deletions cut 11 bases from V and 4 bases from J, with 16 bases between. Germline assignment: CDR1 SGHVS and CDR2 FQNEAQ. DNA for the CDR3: TGTGCCGGAGGGGGGGTAAGCGCAGATACGCAGTATTTT. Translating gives CAGGGVSADTQYF. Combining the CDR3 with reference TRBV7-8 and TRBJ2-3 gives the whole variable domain GAGVSQSPRYKVAKRGQDVALRCDPISGHVSLFWYQQALGQGPEFLTYFQNEAQLDKSGLPSDRFFAERPEGSVSTLKIQRTQQEDSAVYLCAGGGVSADTQYFGPGTRLTVL.

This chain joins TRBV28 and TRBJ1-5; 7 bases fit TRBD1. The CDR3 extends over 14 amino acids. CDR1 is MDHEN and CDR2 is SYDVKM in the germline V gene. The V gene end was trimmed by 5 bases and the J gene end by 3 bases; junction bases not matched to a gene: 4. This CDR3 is CASSPGQANQPQHF. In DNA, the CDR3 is TGTGCCAGCAGTCCAGGACAGGCCAATCAGCCCCAGCATTTT.

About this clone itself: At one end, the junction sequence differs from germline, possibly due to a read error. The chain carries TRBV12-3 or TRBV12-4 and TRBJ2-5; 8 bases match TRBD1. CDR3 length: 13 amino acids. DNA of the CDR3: TGTGTCAGCAGTCGGACAGGGCAAGAGACCCAGTACTTC. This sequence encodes CVSSRTGQETQYF.

CDR3 in amino acids: CASSPGLVMSTDTQYF. DNA of the CDR3: TGTGCCAGTAGTCCGGGACTAGTAATGAGCACAGATACGCAGTATTTT. The rearrangement links TRBV19 to TRBJ2-3; 8 nucleotides line up with TRBD2. This CDR3 contains 16 residues. Germline V gene sequence: CDR1 LNHDA, CDR2 SQIVND (reference sequence). V lost 5 bases and J lost 0; bases outside the gene matches: 7.

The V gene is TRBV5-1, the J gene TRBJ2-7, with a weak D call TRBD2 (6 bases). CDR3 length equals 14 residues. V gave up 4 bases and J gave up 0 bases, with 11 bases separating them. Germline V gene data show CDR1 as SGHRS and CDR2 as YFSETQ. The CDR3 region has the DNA TGCGCCAGCAGCCATCCGGGGGACTCCTACGAGCAGTACTTC. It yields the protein CASSHPGDSYEQYF.

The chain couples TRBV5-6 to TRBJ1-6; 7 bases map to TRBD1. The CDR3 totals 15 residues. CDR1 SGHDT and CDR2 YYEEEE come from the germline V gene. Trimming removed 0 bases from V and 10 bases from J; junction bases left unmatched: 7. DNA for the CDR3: TGTGCCAGCAGCTTGGGGTACAGGGGCGGGTCACCCCTCCACTTT. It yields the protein CASSLGYRGGSPLHF.